The sequence of this TCR beta chain was determined in a study of T cells in Graves' hyperthyroidism and ophthalmopathy. The study's findings and limits: Using 13 V-J features, a model discriminated ophthalmopathy from stable hyperthyroidism. Ophthalmopathy, as predicted by the model, came a median roughly 6.3 months after the prediction.

The CDR3 contains 12 residues. Germline V gene data show CDR1 as MDHEN and CDR2 as SYDVKM. V lost 8 bases and J lost 6, with 11 bases in between. To note about this clonotype: What it binds is not known.

Using RNA transcripts as the source, TCR beta CDR3 regions were amplified. First-round RT-PCR with HTBI primers amplified the TCR CDR3 region. TCRdb itself ran the multiplex PCR reads through MiXCR, one entry per CDR3 protein. The sample has about 370,000 distinct CDR3 sequences, 13% to 15% seen once. Exclusion criteria comprised uncontrolled infection, other autoimmune disease, pregnancy or lactation. Orbital computed tomography, thyroid ultrasound, serum thyroxine and TRAb, and clinical symptoms together informed the diagnoses. J is TRBJ2-4 and V is TRBV28; D is unclear. What was sequenced was blood. The receptor was derived from a woman aged 55-69 years with Graves' ophthalmopathy. The DNA for the CDR3 is TGTGCCAGCGGGTTCCCGGGAAACATTCAGTACTTC. It translates to CASGFPGNIQYF.